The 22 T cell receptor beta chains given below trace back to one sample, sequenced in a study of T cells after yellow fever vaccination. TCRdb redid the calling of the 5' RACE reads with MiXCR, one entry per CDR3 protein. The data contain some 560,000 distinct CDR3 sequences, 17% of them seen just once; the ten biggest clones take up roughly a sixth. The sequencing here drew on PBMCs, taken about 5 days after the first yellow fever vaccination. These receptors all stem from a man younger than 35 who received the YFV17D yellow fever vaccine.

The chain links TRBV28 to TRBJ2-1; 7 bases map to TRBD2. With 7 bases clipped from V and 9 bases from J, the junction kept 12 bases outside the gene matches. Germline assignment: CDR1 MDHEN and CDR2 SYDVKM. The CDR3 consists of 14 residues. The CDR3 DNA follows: TGTGCCAGCATCCCGGGGGGTTCCGCTAGTGAGCAGTTCTTC. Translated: CASIPGGSASEQFF.

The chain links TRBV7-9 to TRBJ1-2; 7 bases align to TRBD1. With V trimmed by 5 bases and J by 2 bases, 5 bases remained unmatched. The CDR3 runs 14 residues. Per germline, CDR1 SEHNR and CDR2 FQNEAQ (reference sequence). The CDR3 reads CASSRVQGNYGYTF. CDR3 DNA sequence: TGTGCCAGCAGCCGAGTACAGGGGAACTATGGCTACACCTTC.

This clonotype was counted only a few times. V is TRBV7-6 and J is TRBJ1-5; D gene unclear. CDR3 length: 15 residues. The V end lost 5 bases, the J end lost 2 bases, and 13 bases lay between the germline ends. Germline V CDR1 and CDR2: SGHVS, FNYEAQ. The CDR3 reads CASSQESGGNQPQHF. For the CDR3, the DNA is TGTGCCAGCAGCCAAGAGTCCGGGGGCAATCAGCCCCAGCATTTT.

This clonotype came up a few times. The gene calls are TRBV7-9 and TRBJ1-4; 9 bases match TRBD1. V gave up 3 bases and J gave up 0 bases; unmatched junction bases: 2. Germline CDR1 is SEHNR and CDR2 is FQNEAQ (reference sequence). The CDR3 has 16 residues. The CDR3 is CASSLWTGATNEKLFF. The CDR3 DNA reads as TGTGCCAGCAGCTTGTGGACAGGGGCAACTAATGAAAAACTGTTTTTT.

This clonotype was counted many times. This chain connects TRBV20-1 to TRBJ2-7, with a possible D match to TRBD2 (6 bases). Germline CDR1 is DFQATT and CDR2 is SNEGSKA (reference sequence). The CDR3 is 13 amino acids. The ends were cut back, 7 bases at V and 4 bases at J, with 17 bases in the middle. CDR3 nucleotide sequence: TGCAGTGTGAGAGGCGGGGATCTATACGAGCAGTACTTC. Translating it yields CSVRGGDLYEQYF.

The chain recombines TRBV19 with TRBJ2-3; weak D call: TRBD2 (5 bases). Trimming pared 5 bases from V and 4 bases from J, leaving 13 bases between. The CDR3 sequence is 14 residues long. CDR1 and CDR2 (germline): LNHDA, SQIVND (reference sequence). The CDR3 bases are TGTGCCAGTAGTCTCCTTGGACTCGCAGATACGCAGTATTTT. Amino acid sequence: CASSLLGLADTQYF.

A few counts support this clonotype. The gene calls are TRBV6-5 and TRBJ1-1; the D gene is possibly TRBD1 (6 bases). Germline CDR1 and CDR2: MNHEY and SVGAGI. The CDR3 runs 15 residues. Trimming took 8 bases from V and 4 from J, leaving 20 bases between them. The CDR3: CASRTIQGRVTEAFF. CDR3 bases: TGTGCCAGCCGAACGATACAGGGCCGCGTCACTGAAGCTTTCTTT.

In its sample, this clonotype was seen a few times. The DNA for the CDR3 is TGCAGCGTTGATGGCAGGGCTTCGCAAGAGACCCAGTACTTC. This translates into CSVDGRASQETQYF. The chain combines TRBV29-1 with TRBJ2-5; tentatively, D is TRBD1 (5 bases). Trimming removed 3 bases from V and 2 bases from J, with 13 bases in between. The CDR3 covers 14 residues. In germline, CDR1 is SQVTM, CDR2 ANQGSEA.

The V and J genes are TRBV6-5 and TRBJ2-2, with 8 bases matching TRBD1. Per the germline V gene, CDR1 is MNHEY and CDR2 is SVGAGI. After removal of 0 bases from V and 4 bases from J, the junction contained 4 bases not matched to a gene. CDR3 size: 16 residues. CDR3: CASSYSQGASTGELFF. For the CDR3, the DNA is TGTGCCAGCAGTTACTCCCAGGGGGCAAGCACCGGGGAGCTGTTTTTT.

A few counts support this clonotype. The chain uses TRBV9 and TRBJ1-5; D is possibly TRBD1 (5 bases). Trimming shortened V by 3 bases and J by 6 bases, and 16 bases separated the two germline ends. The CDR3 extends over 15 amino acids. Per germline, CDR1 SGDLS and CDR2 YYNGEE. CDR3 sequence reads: CASSASGVSSQPQHF. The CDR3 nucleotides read TGTGCCAGCAGCGCTTCGGGGGTGTCGAGTCAGCCCCAGCATTTT.

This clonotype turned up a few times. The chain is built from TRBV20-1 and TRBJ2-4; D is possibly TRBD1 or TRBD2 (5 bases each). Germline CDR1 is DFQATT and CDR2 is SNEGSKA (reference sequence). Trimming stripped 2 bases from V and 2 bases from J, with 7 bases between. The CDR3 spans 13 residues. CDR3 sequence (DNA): TGCAGTGCTAGAAGGGGACCCAAAAACATTCAGTACTTC. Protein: CSARRGPKNIQYF.

DNA for the CDR3: TGCGCCAGCAGCTTGGTACAGGGAGGCGGTAATTCACCCCTCCACTTT. Translation: CASSLVQGGGNSPLHF. The chain carries TRBV5-1 and TRBJ1-6; TRBD1 is a possible D gene (6 bases). V was trimmed by 0 bases and J by 6 bases, leaving 13 bases between them. The CDR3 has 16 residues. Germline V gives CDR1 SGHRS, CDR2 YFSETQ.

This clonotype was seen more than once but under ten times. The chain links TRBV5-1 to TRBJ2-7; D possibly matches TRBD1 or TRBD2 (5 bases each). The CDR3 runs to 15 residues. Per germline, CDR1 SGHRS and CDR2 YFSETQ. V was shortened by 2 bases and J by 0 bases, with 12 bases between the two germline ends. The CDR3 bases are TGCGCCAGCAGCTTCCGGGACGGGTCCTCCTACGAGCAGTACTTC. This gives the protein CASSFRDGSSYEQYF. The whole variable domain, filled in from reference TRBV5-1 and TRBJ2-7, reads KAGVTQTPRYLIKTRGQQVTLSCSPISGHRSVSWYQQTPGQGLQFLFEYFSETQRNKGNFPGRFSGRQFSNSRSEMNVSTLELGDSALYLCASSFRDGSSYEQYFGPGTRLTVT.

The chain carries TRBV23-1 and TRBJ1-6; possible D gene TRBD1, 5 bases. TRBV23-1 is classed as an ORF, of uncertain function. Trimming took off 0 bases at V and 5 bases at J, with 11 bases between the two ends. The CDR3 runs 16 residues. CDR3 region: CASSQSPRADNSPLHF. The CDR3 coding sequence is TGCGCCAGCAGTCAATCCCCCAGGGCTGATAATTCACCCCTCCACTTT.

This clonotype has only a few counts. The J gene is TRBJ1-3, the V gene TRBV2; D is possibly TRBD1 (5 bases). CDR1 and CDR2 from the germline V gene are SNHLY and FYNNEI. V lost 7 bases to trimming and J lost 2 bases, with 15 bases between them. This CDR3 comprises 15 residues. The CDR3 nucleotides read TGTGCCAGCAAGCGGGGCAGGGTCGCTGGAAACACCATATATTTT. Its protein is CASKRGRVAGNTIYF.

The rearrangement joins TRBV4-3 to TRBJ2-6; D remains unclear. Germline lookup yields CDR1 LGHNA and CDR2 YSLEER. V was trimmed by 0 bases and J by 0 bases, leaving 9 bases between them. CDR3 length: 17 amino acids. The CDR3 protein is CASSQEVSISGANVLTF. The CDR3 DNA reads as TGCGCCAGCAGCCAAGAGGTCTCGATCTCTGGGGCCAACGTCCTGACTTTC.

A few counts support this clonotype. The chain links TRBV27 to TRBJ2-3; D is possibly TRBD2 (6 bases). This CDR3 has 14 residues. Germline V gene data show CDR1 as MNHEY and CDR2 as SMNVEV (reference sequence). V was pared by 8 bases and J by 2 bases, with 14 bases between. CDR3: CASAGRLYTDTQYF. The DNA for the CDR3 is TGTGCCAGCGCCGGGAGACTATACACAGATACGCAGTATTTT.

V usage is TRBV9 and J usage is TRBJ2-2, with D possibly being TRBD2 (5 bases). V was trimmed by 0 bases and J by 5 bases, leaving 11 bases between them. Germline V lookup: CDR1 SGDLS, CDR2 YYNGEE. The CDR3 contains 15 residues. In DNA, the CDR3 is TGTGCCAGCAGCGTAGAGAGGGATCCGACCGGGGAGCTGTTTTTT. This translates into CASSVERDPTGELFF.

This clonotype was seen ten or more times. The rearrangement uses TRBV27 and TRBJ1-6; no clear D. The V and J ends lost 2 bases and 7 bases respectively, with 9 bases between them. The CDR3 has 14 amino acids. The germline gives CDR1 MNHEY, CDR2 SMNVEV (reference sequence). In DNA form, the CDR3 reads TGTGCCAGCAGTTTAGACCCGACGAATTCACCCCTCCACTTT. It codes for CASSLDPTNSPLHF.

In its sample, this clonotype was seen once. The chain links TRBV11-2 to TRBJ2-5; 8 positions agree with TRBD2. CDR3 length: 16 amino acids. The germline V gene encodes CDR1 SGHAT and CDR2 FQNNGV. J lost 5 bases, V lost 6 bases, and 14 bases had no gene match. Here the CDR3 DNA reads TGTGCCAGCAGTTCCCCGGCGCCAGGGACTAGGGAGACCCAGTACTTC. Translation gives CASSSPAPGTRETQYF.

This chain's CDR3 is CASSLNFALAPYEQYF. CDR3 in DNA: TGTGCCAGCAGCTTAAATTTTGCCCTAGCTCCCTACGAGCAGTACTTC. The V call is TRBV7-9, the J call TRBJ2-7, with D possibly TRBD2 on 5 matching bases. CDR1 is SEHNR and CDR2 is FQNEAQ in the germline V gene (reference sequence). This CDR3 is built from 16 residues. V lost 2 bases, J lost 2 bases, and 16 bases lay in between.

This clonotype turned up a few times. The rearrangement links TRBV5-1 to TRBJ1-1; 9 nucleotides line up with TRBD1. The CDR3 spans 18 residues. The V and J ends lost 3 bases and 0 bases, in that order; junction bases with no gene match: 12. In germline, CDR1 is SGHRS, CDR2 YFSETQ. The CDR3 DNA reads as TGCGCCAGCAGCTCGAGGGGGGACAGGGAGTCCATGAACACTGAAGCTTTCTTT. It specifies CASSSRGDRESMNTEAFF.